The 9 T cell receptor beta chains presented below share a single source sample, sequenced in a study of blood T cell repertoires in COVID-19. Method: immunoSEQ multiplex PCR; TCRdb's copy keeps in-frame clones and lacks some. Of approximately 400,000 clones in the sample, around 88% are singletons; the top ten hold 10% to 15%. Input material: peripheral blood. The source is a woman in her fifties or sixties with COVID-19, enrolled during active disease.

This rearrangement joins TRBV2 to TRBJ1-1; perhaps TRBD1 as D (5 bases). The CDR3 runs to 12 residues. Trimming cost V 7 bases and J 5 bases, with 11 bases left between them. The germline V gene encodes CDR1 SNHLY and CDR2 FYNNEI. The CDR3 DNA reads as TGTGCCAGCAATATGGGGCAAACTGAAGCTTTCTTT. It specifies CASNMGQTEAFF. The variable domain in full, with the rest retrieved from reference TRBV2 and TRBJ1-1, is EPEVTQTPSHQVTQMGQEVILRCVPISNHLYFYWYRQILGQKVEFLVSFYNNEISEKSEIFDDQFSVERPDGSNFTLKIRSTKLEDSAMYFCASNMGQTEAFFGQGTRLTVV.

This clone was seen once. This sample also contains other DNA sequences that code for the same CDR3. V usage is TRBV10-2 and J usage is TRBJ2-3; 13 positions agree with TRBD2. CDR3 size: 14 residues. The J segment lost 5 bases and the V segment lost 6 bases, leaving 2 bases of the junction unmatched. Germline CDR1 reads WSHSY; CDR2 reads SAAADI. Here the CDR3 reads CASRLAGGQDTQYF. The CDR3 DNA reads TGCGCCAGCAGACTAGCGGGGGGGCAAGATACGCAGTATTTT.

J is TRBJ2-7 and V is TRBV6-5; 11 bases are shared with TRBD1. J gave up 2 bases and V 6 bases, and 6 bases lay outside the gene matches. The germline V gene encodes CDR1 MNHEY and CDR2 SVGAGI. The CDR3 is 15 amino acids. CDR3 in DNA: TGTGCCAGCAGGGGGACAGGGGGGAGGGCCTACGAGCAGTACTTC. Translation: CASRGTGGRAYEQYF.

The chain is built from TRBV6-6 and TRBJ2-1; weak D call: TRBD1 (6 bases). The germline V gene encodes CDR1 MNHNY and CDR2 SVGAGI (reference sequence). Trimming stripped 3 bases from V and 9 bases from J, with 15 bases between. The CDR3 totals 14 residues. CDR3 sequence: CASSYNNREAEQFF. CDR3 bases: TGTGCCAGCAGTTATAATAACAGGGAAGCTGAGCAGTTCTTC.

The V call is TRBV5-1, the J call TRBJ2-1, with D tentatively TRBD2 (5 bases). The CDR3 extends over 20 amino acids. Trimming cost V 0 bases and J 0 bases, with 22 bases left between them. CDR1 is SGHRS, CDR2 YFSETQ, per germline. For the CDR3, the DNA is TGCGCCAGCAGCTTGGGAGCCCGACGAGGGCGAAAGAGCTCCTACAATGAGCAGTTCTTC. Protein sequence: CASSLGARRGRKSSYNEQFF.

V usage is TRBV7-3 and J usage is TRBJ1-3; D unresolved. The length of the CDR3 is 13 residues. Germline CDR1 is SGHTA and CDR2 is FQGTGA. Trimming shortened V by 0 bases and J by 8 bases, and 8 bases separated the two germline ends. DNA for the CDR3: TGTGCCAGCAGCTTAACGTTCCGAGACACCATATATTTT. Amino acids: CASSLTFRDTIYF.

The chain combines TRBV6-5 with TRBJ2-7; 7 nucleotides line up with TRBD1. Germline CDR1 reads MNHEY; CDR2 reads SVGAGI. The V segment lost 6 bases and the J segment 4 bases; nucleotides outside the gene matches: 3. The CDR3 loop spans 12 amino acids. Here the CDR3 DNA reads TGTGCCAGCAGGGCACAGGGGTACGAGCAGTACTTC. This codes for CASRAQGYEQYF.

Here the CDR3 reads CAISDIPTGVTDNEQFF. In DNA, the CDR3 is TGTGCCATCAGTGACATTCCGACAGGCGTTACTGACAATGAGCAGTTCTTC. This chain connects TRBV10-3 to TRBJ2-1; perhaps TRBD1 as D (6 bases). The germline V and J ends were trimmed by 3 bases and 5 bases, with 20 bases remaining between them. The germline gives CDR1 ENHRY, CDR2 SYGVKD. The CDR3 runs 17 residues.

This rearrangement joins TRBV13 to TRBJ2-1; 10 bases line up with TRBD1. With 5 bases clipped from V and 5 bases from J, the junction kept 9 bases outside the gene matches. This CDR3 contains 16 residues. Germline CDR1 and CDR2: PRHDT and FYEKMQ (reference sequence). Here the CDR3 DNA reads TGTGCCAGCAGCCCCAAGGACAGGGGGAACAACAATGAGCAGTTCTTC. It specifies CASSPKDRGNNNEQFF.